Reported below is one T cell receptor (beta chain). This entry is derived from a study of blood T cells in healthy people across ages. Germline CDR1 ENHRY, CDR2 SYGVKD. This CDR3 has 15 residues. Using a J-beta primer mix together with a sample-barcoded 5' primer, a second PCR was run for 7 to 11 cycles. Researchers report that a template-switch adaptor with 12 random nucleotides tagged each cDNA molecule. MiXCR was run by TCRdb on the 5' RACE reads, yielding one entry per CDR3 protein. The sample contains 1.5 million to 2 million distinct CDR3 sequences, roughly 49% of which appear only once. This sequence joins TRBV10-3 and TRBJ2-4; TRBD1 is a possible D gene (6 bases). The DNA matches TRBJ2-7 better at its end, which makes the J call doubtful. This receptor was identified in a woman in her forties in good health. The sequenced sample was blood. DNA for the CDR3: TGTGCCATCAGTGAGTCGCTTGGGGGCCGCTACGAGCAGTACTTC. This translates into CAISESLGGRYEQYF.